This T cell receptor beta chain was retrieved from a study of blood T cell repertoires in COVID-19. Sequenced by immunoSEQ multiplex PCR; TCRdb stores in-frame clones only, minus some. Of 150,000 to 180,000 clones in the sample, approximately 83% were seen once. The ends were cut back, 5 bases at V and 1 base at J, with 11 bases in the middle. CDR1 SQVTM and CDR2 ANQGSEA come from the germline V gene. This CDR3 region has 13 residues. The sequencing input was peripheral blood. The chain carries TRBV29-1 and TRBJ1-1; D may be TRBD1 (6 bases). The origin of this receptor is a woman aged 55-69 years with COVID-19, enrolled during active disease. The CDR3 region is CSVWTDPNTEAFF. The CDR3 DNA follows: TGCAGCGTTTGGACAGACCCGAACACTGAAGCTTTCTTT.